One T cell receptor beta chain is described in this entry. Its antigen is undetermined. These data are taken from a study of shared clonotypes between healthy human individuals. Study background: Ranging from 18 to 49 in age, donors were a couple of women and a few men. Study outcomes and limitations: Generally, naive subsets came out with larger estimated richness than memory subsets.

The V end lost 5 bases, the J end lost 5 bases, and 12 bases lay between the germline ends. This CDR3 has 13 amino acids. CDR1 and CDR2 (germline): MNHNY, SVGAGI (reference sequence). Repertoires were generated with immunoSEQ multiplex PCR, while TCRdb's copy carries only in-frame clones and drops some. The sample shows about 2 million clones, around 95% of them seen only once. This chain links TRBV6-6 with TRBJ1-1, with a possible D match to TRBD1 (6 bases). The receptor's source is a man younger than 35 in good health. The sequencing sample was made of naive CD4+ T cells sorted from blood. This sample's subset: CD45RA+ positively selected. This CDR3 reads CASSGGGWTEAFF. The CDR3, as DNA: TGTGCCAGCAGTGGAGGGGGATGGACTGAAGCTTTCTTT.